This T cell receptor (beta chain) was sequenced for a study of T-cell memory formation after mild COVID-19. Germline V CDR1 and CDR2: SEHNR, FQNEAQ (reference sequence). This CDR3 contains 15 residues. The trim removed 2 bases at V and 4 bases at J, leaving 2 bases unmatched. TCRdb independently ran MiXCR on the 5' RACE reads; one entry per CDR3 protein. Among about 260,000 distinct CDR3 sequences listed, over 15% were seen once. J is TRBJ2-1 and V is TRBV7-9, with 10 bases fitting TRBD2. The sequenced sample was PBMCs or a T cell subset sorted from them (not recorded which). The receptor was isolated from a man aged 18 to 29 who had mild COVID-19 (a few samples of this study predate the infection). Cell type and time point are not known. This CDR3 reads CASSLLSGGYNEQFF. CDR3 DNA sequence: TGTGCCAGCAGCTTACTTAGCGGGGGGTACAATGAGCAGTTCTTC. The full variable domain, with the rest looked up from reference TRBV7-9 and TRBJ2-1, is DTGVSQNPRHKITKRGQNVTFRCDPISEHNRLYWYRQTLGQGPEFLTYFQNEAQLEKSRLLSDRFSAERPKGSFSTLEIQRTEQGDSAMYLCASSLLSGGYNEQFFGPGTRLTVL.